These 16 T cell receptor beta chains originate from one sample sequenced in a study of blood T cell repertoires in COVID-19. Generated by immunoSEQ multiplex PCR, the TCRdb table keeps only in-frame clones and is missing some. The sample holds around 100,000 clones, approximately 84% seen once. The sample was peripheral blood. The source of these receptors is a human donor in a cohort sampled during active COVID-19.

The rearrangement uses TRBV5-1 and TRBJ2-2, with a tentative D call TRBD1 (5 bases). The CDR3 runs to 16 residues. V shed 4 bases and J shed 0 bases, with 13 bases lying between them. Germline CDR1 reads SGHRS; CDR2 reads YFSETQ. The CDR3 DNA follows: TGCGCCAGCAGCCCTGCGACAGTTGCGAACACCGGGGAGCTGTTTTTT. Translated: CASSPATVANTGELFF.

Note on this clone: The same CDR3 arises from other DNA sequences in this sample as well. The genes are TRBV30 and TRBJ1-2; 8 nucleotides match TRBD1. CDR3 length equals 13 residues. The V segment lost 3 bases and the J segment 4 bases; nucleotides outside the gene matches: 4. Germline-derived CDR1 and CDR2 are GTSNPN and SVGIG (reference sequence). The CDR3, as DNA: TGTGCCTGGAGCAGGGACAGGCCCTATGGCTACACCTTC. This gives the protein CAWSRDRPYGYTF.

This clone came up a few times. The chain recombines TRBV2 with TRBJ1-2; D might be TRBD1 (5 bases). The CDR3 is made up of 14 amino acids. V was trimmed by 3 bases and J by 4 bases, leaving 12 bases between them. The germline gives CDR1 SNHLY, CDR2 FYNNEI. The CDR3 region is CASSDDSGSYGYTF. In DNA form, the CDR3 reads TGTGCCAGCAGTGATGACAGTGGCAGCTATGGCTACACCTTC. Based on the CDR3 plus reference TRBV2 and TRBJ1-2, the full variable domain is EPEVTQTPSHQVTQMGQEVILRCVPISNHLYFYWYRQILGQKVEFLVSFYNNEISEKSEIFDDQFSVERPDGSNFTLKIRSTKLEDSAMYFCASSDDSGSYGYTFGSGTRLTVV.

The V call is TRBV11-3, the J call TRBJ2-3, with 7 nucleotides matching TRBD1. The germline V gene has CDR1 SGHNT and CDR2 YENEEA. The CDR3 totals 14 residues. V lost 5 bases and J lost 4; bases outside the gene matches: 6. CDR3 sequence: CASSKQGPADTQYF. CDR3 in DNA: TGTGCCAGCAGCAAACAGGGGCCTGCAGATACGCAGTATTTT.

The chain recombines TRBV5-1 with TRBJ1-1; possibly TRBD1 for D (6 bases). This CDR3 is built from 13 residues. Germline CDR1 reads SGHRS; CDR2 reads YFSETQ. Trimming stripped 5 bases from V and 0 bases from J, with 8 bases between. The CDR3 here is CASSQGMNTEAFF. CDR3 nucleotides: TGCGCCAGCAGTCAGGGGATGAACACTGAAGCTTTCTTT.

This clone showed up just a few times. At the DNA level, this CDR3 is encoded by other sequences in the same sample as well. The chain links TRBV7-2 to TRBJ1-6; D is unclear. CDR3 length equals 14 residues. Trimming took off 1 base at V and 4 bases at J, with 5 bases between the two ends. Germline CDR1 and CDR2: SGHTA and FQGNSA. The CDR3, as DNA: TGTGCCAGCAGCTTAGGAGGGTATAATTCACCCCTCCACTTT. Translated: CASSLGGYNSPLHF.

V and J are TRBV6-1 and TRBJ2-7; TRBD2 aligns across 13 bases. The CDR3 has 16 amino acids. J gave up 2 bases and V 3 bases, and 4 bases lay outside the gene matches. The germline CDR1 and CDR2 sequences are MNHNS and SASEGT. The DNA of the CDR3 is TGTGCCAGCAGTGATTGGACTAGCGGGGGTACCTACGAGCAGTACTTC. Translated, it gives CASSDWTSGGTYEQYF.

The chain recombines TRBV3-1 (or the pseudogene TRBV3-2) with TRBJ2-3; 12 bases map to TRBD2. J gave up 0 bases and V 3 bases, and 4 bases lay outside the gene matches. Looked up from germline, CDR1 is LGHDT and CDR2 is YNNKEL (reference sequence). This CDR3 contains 17 residues. Here the CDR3 reads CASSHLAGGPSTDTQYF. In DNA, the CDR3 is TGTGCCAGCAGCCACCTAGCGGGGGGGCCTAGCACAGATACGCAGTATTTT.

The CDR3 region is CASSLGRGLNYGYTF. The DNA for the CDR3 is TGTGCCAGCAGCTTGGGAAGGGGGCTTAACTATGGCTACACCTTC. The chain uses TRBV5-5 and TRBJ1-2; 7 bases fit TRBD1. From germline, CDR1 is SGHKS and CDR2 YYEKEE (reference sequence). V shed 0 bases and J 1 base; nucleotides not matched to a gene: 3. The CDR3 length is 15 residues.

This rearrangement joins TRBV11-2 to TRBJ2-5, with D possibly matching TRBD2 (5 bases). The germline gives CDR1 SGHAT, CDR2 FQNNGV. Trimming pared 1 base from V and 4 bases from J, leaving 7 bases between. The CDR3 consists of 13 residues. The CDR3 protein is CASSLAEVETQYF. The CDR3 nucleotides read TGTGCCAGCAGCTTAGCGGAGGTAGAGACCCAGTACTTC.

The chain employs TRBV9 and TRBJ2-1, with 11 positions matching TRBD2. The CDR3 consists of 16 residues. Germline V gene data show CDR1 as SGDLS and CDR2 as YYNGEE. J lost 7 bases, V lost 0 bases, and 6 bases had no gene match. This chain's CDR3 is CASSVVIAGGRNEQFF. The CDR3 DNA reads as TGTGCCAGCAGCGTAGTAATAGCGGGGGGGCGGAATGAGCAGTTCTTC.

The rearrangement links TRBV7-3 to TRBJ2-5; TRBD2 agrees at 8 bases. V lost 3 bases to trimming and J lost 2 bases; unmatched junction nucleotides: 8. The CDR3 loop spans 16 amino acids. Germline CDR1 is SGHTA and CDR2 is FQGTGA. In DNA, the CDR3 is TGTGCCAGCAGCTTGGGCCTGCGGGGGGCTCAAGAGACCCAGTACTTC. Protein product: CASSLGLRGAQETQYF.

V is TRBV4-1 and J is TRBJ1-5; 8 bases align to TRBD1. The J segment lost 2 bases and the V segment lost 0 bases, leaving 15 bases of the junction unmatched. Germline loops: CDR1 MGHRA, CDR2 YSYEKL. The CDR3 loop spans 20 amino acids. The CDR3 loop reads CASSQDPQGAGVVGNQPQHF. As DNA, the CDR3 is TGCGCCAGCAGCCAAGATCCCCAGGGGGCGGGGGTAGTCGGCAATCAGCCCCAGCATTTT.

The V gene is TRBV5-4, the J gene TRBJ1-2; possibly TRBD1 for D (6 bases). The germline V and J ends were trimmed by 5 bases and 4 bases, with 12 bases remaining between them. This CDR3 has 13 amino acids. Germline values: CDR1 SGHNT, CDR2 YYREEE (reference sequence). The CDR3 loop reads CASREQGLYGYTF. The CDR3 region has the DNA TGTGCCAGCAGAGAACAGGGCCTCTATGGCTACACCTTC.

The V gene is TRBV7-8, the J gene TRBJ2-7; 11 positions match TRBD2. This CDR3 spans 18 amino acids. V was pared by 0 bases and J by 5 bases, with 12 bases of the junction left unmatched. Germline V CDR1 and CDR2: SGHVS, FQNEAQ. The CDR3 coding sequence is TGTGCCAGCAGCTTAGCAGGAGTTTATAGCGGGGGGGCCGACGAGCAGTACTTC. Its protein is CASSLAGVYSGGADEQYF.

This rearrangement joins TRBV19 to TRBJ1-6; 10 nucleotides line up with TRBD1. Trimming removed 4 bases from V and 7 bases from J; junction bases left unmatched: 7. Per germline, CDR1 LNHDA and CDR2 SQIVND (reference sequence). The CDR3 runs to 16 residues. The CDR3 here is CASSTPGQGRNSPLHF. The CDR3 bases are TGTGCCAGTAGTACACCGGGACAGGGGCGAAATTCACCCCTCCACTTT.